These 28 T cell receptor beta chains share one sample of origin, sequenced in a study of T-cell memory formation after mild COVID-19. TCRdb re-called the 5' RACE reads with MiXCR, one entry per CDR3 protein. The sample consists of approximately 490,000 distinct CDR3 sequences, roughly 21% of them appearing once. Sequencing used PBMCs or a T cell subset sorted from them (not recorded which). The receptors were gathered from an adult woman who had mild COVID-19 (a few samples of this study predate the infection). Cell type and time point are not known.

This clonotype turned up a few times. V gene TRBV24-1 combines with J gene TRBJ2-1, with 9 bases fitting TRBD2. Germline V CDR1 and CDR2: KGHDR, SFDVKD. This CDR3 has 17 amino acids. The V and J ends lost 3 bases and 9 bases, in that order; junction bases with no gene match: 14. Here the CDR3 DNA reads TGTGCCACCAGTGATAGCCGACTAGCGGTATACATGGGTGAGCAGTTCTTC. Amino acids: CATSDSRLAVYMGEQFF.

This clonotype came up a few times. The chain joins TRBV4-2 to TRBJ2-2; D remains ambiguous. The germline gives CDR1 LGHNA, CDR2 YNFKEQ. The V gene lost 0 bases and the J gene lost 2 bases, with 13 bases spanning the gap. The CDR3 has 17 residues. The CDR3, as DNA: TGTGCCAGCAGCCAAGATCTCGGGCAGCTAAACACCGGGGAGCTGTTTTTT. Translation gives CASSQDLGQLNTGELFF.

The gene calls are TRBV12-3 or TRBV12-4 and TRBJ2-1, with 9 nucleotides matching TRBD1. The V gene end was trimmed by 5 bases and the J gene end by 12 bases; junction bases not matched to a gene: 5. This CDR3 region has 12 residues. The DNA for the CDR3 is TGTGCCAGCAGTGCGACAGGGGGTTGGCAGTTCTTC. Protein: CASSATGGWQFF.

This clonotype was found a few times. The rearrangement joins TRBV21-1 to TRBJ2-5; TRBD2 is the table's D call and was not checked against the DNA. TRBV21-1 is labeled a pseudogene. The CDR3 sequence is 12 residues long. The CDR3 region has the DNA TGTGCCAGCGGAGGCAGGCAAGAGACCCAGTACTTC. It codes for CASGGRQETQYF.

The chain recombines TRBV7-2 with TRBJ2-3; D might be TRBD2 (5 bases). Germline assignment: CDR1 SGHTA and CDR2 FQGNSA. This CDR3 is 15 amino acids long. Deletions cut 3 bases from V and 9 bases from J, with 19 bases between. CDR3 sequence: CASSFASGTGETQYF. Here the CDR3 DNA reads TGTGCCAGCAGCTTTGCCAGCGGCACCGGGGAGACGCAGTATTTT.

The chain has TRBV27 and TRBJ2-7; D not resolved. Germline V gene sequence: CDR1 MNHEY, CDR2 SMNVEV (reference sequence). The V gene lost 4 bases and the J gene lost 5 bases, with 9 bases spanning the gap. The CDR3 is 12 residues long. The CDR3 region is CASSSLSDEQYF. CDR3 nucleotides: TGTGCCAGCAGTTCTCTTTCCGACGAGCAGTACTTC.

This clonotype has more than one count but fewer than ten. CDR3 in DNA: TGTGCCAGCAATATTAGGATGGGGACCTACGAGCAGTACTTC. The encoded protein is CASNIRMGTYEQYF. V is TRBV6-6 and J is TRBJ2-7; D remains unclear. This CDR3 comprises 14 residues. The ends were cut back, 7 bases at V and 2 bases at J, with 15 bases in the middle. Germline V gene sequence: CDR1 MNHNY, CDR2 SVGAGI (reference sequence).

This clonotype came up many times. The DNA for the CDR3 is TGTGCCATCAAAGACCGGGACAGGGACTACGAGCAGTACTTC. Encoded protein: CAIKDRDRDYEQYF. This rearrangement joins TRBV10-3 to TRBJ2-7; TRBD1 matches at 9 bases. V was clipped by 7 bases and J by 3 bases; unmatched bases: 7. The germline gives CDR1 ENHRY, CDR2 SYGVKD. The CDR3 loop spans 14 amino acids.

A few counts support this clonotype. The chain has TRBV12-3 or TRBV12-4 and TRBJ2-2; D may be TRBD1 or TRBD2 (7 bases each). This CDR3 region has 17 residues. Trimming pared 0 bases from V and 4 bases from J, leaving 15 bases between. This chain's CDR3 is CASSLAFVRGGTGELFF. The CDR3 DNA reads as TGTGCCAGCAGTTTAGCGTTCGTCAGGGGGGGCACCGGGGAGCTGTTTTTT.

This chain uses TRBV30 with TRBJ2-1; 9 bases agree with TRBD1. This CDR3 is built from 14 residues. CDR1 is GTSNPN and CDR2 is SVGIG in the germline V gene (reference sequence). Germline trimming cut 2 bases from V and 4 bases from J; bases unmatched to any gene: 3. CDR3 coding DNA: TGTGCCTGGAGTTTCGGACAGGGGTACAATGAGCAGTTCTTC. It codes for CAWSFGQGYNEQFF.

This clonotype was detected only a few times. V usage is TRBV5-1 and J usage is TRBJ2-5, with 7 nucleotides matching TRBD2. Germline CDR1 and CDR2: SGHRS and YFSETQ. This CDR3 contains 13 residues. Trimming removed 6 bases from V and 2 bases from J; junction bases left unmatched: 4. The CDR3 bases are TGCGCCAGCACCTGGGAGGGGCAAGAGACCCAGTACTTC. Translation: CASTWEGQETQYF.

The genes are TRBV19 and TRBJ1-5; D call uncertain. There are 14 residues in the CDR3. The V end lost 0 bases, the J end lost 6 bases, and 9 bases lay between the germline ends. Germline V gene lookup returns CDR1 LNHDA and CDR2 SQIVND (reference sequence). The CDR3: CASSIDHRSQPQHF. The DNA of the CDR3 is TGTGCCAGTAGTATAGATCACCGGAGTCAGCCCCAGCATTTT.

The chain joins TRBV29-1 to TRBJ2-1; D possibly corresponds to TRBD2 (6 bases). The V gene lost 6 bases and the J gene lost 3 bases, with 15 bases spanning the gap. There are 14 residues in the CDR3. The V gene's germline CDR1 is SQVTM and CDR2 ANQGSEA. CDR3 sequence (DNA): TGCAGCGTCGGTTATAGCGGATTCTACAATGAGCAGTTCTTC. It is translated as CSVGYSGFYNEQFF.

The rearrangement uses TRBV7-9 and TRBJ2-5; TRBD1 matches at 9 bases. This CDR3 region has 13 residues. Trimming cost V 5 bases and J 5 bases; bases outside gene matches: 3. CDR1 is SEHNR, CDR2 FQNEAQ, per germline (reference sequence). The chain's CDR3 is CASSGQGRETQYF. The CDR3 nucleotides read TGTGCCAGCAGCGGACAGGGGCGGGAGACCCAGTACTTC.

The genes are TRBV12-5 and TRBJ1-2, with a tentative D call TRBD1 (6 bases). V dropped 4 bases and J dropped 4 bases, with 10 bases sitting between them. CDR1 and CDR2 from the germline V gene are LGHNT and FRNRAP. This CDR3 contains 13 residues. The CDR3 nucleotides are TGTGCTAGTGGTTACGACAGGATCTATGGCTACACCTTC. It translates to CASGYDRIYGYTF.

This rearrangement joins TRBV5-1 to TRBJ2-1; possibly TRBD1 or TRBD2 for D (6 bases each). CDR3 length equals 17 residues. In germline, CDR1 is SGHRS, CDR2 YFSETQ. With 0 bases removed from V and 3 bases from J, the gap between germline ends came to 16 bases. The CDR3 loop is CASSLGPGVSGYNEQFF. CDR3 nucleotides: TGCGCCAGCAGCTTGGGCCCAGGGGTTAGCGGCTACAATGAGCAGTTCTTC.

This clonotype was observed a few times. The CDR3 is CASRATGGGATDTQYF. The DNA for the CDR3 is TGTGCCAGCAGGGCGACAGGAGGGGGGGCGACAGATACGCAGTATTTT. The chain uses TRBV6-1 and TRBJ2-3, with a weak D call TRBD2 (7 bases). CDR1 MNHNS and CDR2 SASEGT come from the germline V gene. This CDR3 spans 16 amino acids. V was shortened by 6 bases and J by 3 bases, with 19 bases between the two germline ends.

The sample holds a few counts of this clonotype. The chain combines TRBV9 with TRBJ2-3; 7 bases are a match to TRBD2. This CDR3 is built from 14 residues. V lost 7 bases, J lost 1 base, and 6 bases stayed unmatched. CDR1 is SGDLS and CDR2 is YYNGEE in the germline V gene. The CDR3 DNA reads TGTGCCAGCGCGCGGGAGTTCGGCACAGATACGCAGTATTTT. It specifies CASAREFGTDTQYF.

V gene TRBV12-3 or TRBV12-4 combines with J gene TRBJ2-2, with a weak D call TRBD2 (6 bases). The CDR3 is 13 residues long. V gave up 2 bases and J gave up 8 bases, with 9 bases separating them. In DNA, the CDR3 is TGTGCCAGCAGTTTACCCGCGGGGGGGGAGCTGTTTTTT. It is translated as CASSLPAGGELFF.

A few counts support this clonotype. The chain has TRBV24-1 and TRBJ2-1, with 15 positions matching TRBD2. The CDR3 length is 19 residues. The V gene's germline CDR1 is KGHDR and CDR2 SFDVKD. With 3 bases clipped from V and 5 bases from J, the junction kept 10 bases outside the gene matches. The CDR3 sequence: CATSDRTSGRAGGDNEQFF. CDR3 sequence (DNA): TGTGCCACCAGTGATCGGACTAGCGGGAGGGCCGGGGGAGACAATGAGCAGTTCTTC.

This clonotype appeared once. The gene calls are TRBV30 and TRBJ2-1; no definite D call. V lost 0 bases and J 5 bases, leaving 5 bases between the germline ends. Per germline, CDR1 GTSNPN and CDR2 SVGIG (reference sequence). CDR3 length: 12 amino acids. CDR3 loop: CAWSVVHNEQFF. The CDR3, as DNA: TGTGCCTGGAGTGTAGTTCACAATGAGCAGTTCTTC.

This sequence joins TRBV5-1 and TRBJ2-3; a possible D gene is TRBD2 (7 bases). Trimming shortened V by 3 bases and J by 2 bases, and 16 bases separated the two germline ends. Looked up from germline, CDR1 is SGHRS and CDR2 is YFSETQ. The CDR3 totals 16 residues. For the CDR3, the DNA is TGCGCCAGCAGCTCCCTTTCCGGGGGGCCCACAGATACGCAGTATTTT. This gives the protein CASSSLSGGPTDTQYF.

The rearrangement joins TRBV4-3 to TRBJ1-4; unclear D gene. Trimming removed 2 bases from V and 8 bases from J, with 9 bases in between. Germline lookup yields CDR1 LGHNA and CDR2 YSLEER. The CDR3 spans 13 residues. The CDR3 reads CASSQPGREKLFF. In DNA form, the CDR3 reads TGCGCCAGCAGCCAACCGGGCCGGGAAAAACTGTTTTTT.

This chain uses TRBV24-1 with TRBJ2-2; the D is unclear. CDR1 is KGHDR and CDR2 is SFDVKD in the germline V gene. V lost 4 bases, J lost 4 bases, and 9 bases lay in between. The CDR3 sequence is 14 residues long. The CDR3 coding sequence is TGTGCCACCAGTGACCCGTATTCCACCGGGGAGCTGTTTTTT. Protein sequence: CATSDPYSTGELFF.

This clonotype was detected only a few times. The gene calls are TRBV27 and TRBJ2-1, with 7 bases fitting TRBD2. With 4 bases clipped from V and 8 bases from J, the junction kept 5 bases outside the gene matches. Germline values: CDR1 MNHEY, CDR2 SMNVEV (reference sequence). The CDR3 extends over 13 amino acids. The CDR3 here is CASSSTSIYEQFF. DNA of the CDR3: TGTGCCAGCAGTTCGACTAGCATCTATGAGCAGTTCTTC.

This clonotype occurred a few times. V is TRBV9 and J is TRBJ1-6; D call uncertain. Between the trimmed V and J ends, which lost 4 bases and 9 bases, there was a span of 17 bases. This CDR3 has 15 amino acids. Germline-derived CDR1 and CDR2 are SGDLS and YYNGEE. The CDR3 DNA reads as TGTGCCAGCAGCCCTGGGCCTTCTGGCGGTTCACCCCTCCACTTT. This sequence encodes CASSPGPSGGSPLHF.

This clonotype was seen a few times. V is TRBV19 and J is TRBJ2-2; TRBD1 agrees at 8 bases. CDR1 and CDR2 from the germline V gene are LNHDA and SQIVND (reference sequence). The trim removed 9 bases at V and 6 bases at J, leaving 9 bases unmatched. The CDR3 contains 14 residues. The CDR3 reads CARVRGHGAGELFF. The CDR3 DNA follows: TGTGCCAGAGTCAGGGGGCACGGGGCCGGGGAGCTGTTTTTT.

This clonotype was counted only a few times. V usage is TRBV5-1 and J usage is TRBJ1-2; no clear D gene. V dropped 5 bases and J dropped 8 bases, with 13 bases sitting between them. CDR1 SGHRS and CDR2 YFSETQ come from the germline V gene. The CDR3 is 12 amino acids. The CDR3 region has the DNA TGCGCCAGCAGTGAGCTCGGCGTCGGCTACACCTTC. Its protein product is CASSELGVGYTF.